This T cell receptor (beta chain) was recorded in a study of T cell repertoires in cytomegalovirus infection (dated 2019 in TCRdb). Some background on the complete study: Because public TCR beta signatures pointed to carriage of CMV infection together with the matching HLA type, the HLA type of each donor mattered for the analysis. Here is what the overall study found, with its caveats: The ex vivo response was dominated by HLA-C-restricted CMV-specific TCR beta clonotypes, and the single most frequent clonotype in two of eight donors was supplied by these HLA-C-restricted clonotypes. In both this cohort and an independent cohort of 350 or so donors, the cumulative frequency of public TCR beta family members distinguished carriers of CMV infection plus the relevant HLA type.

CDR1 and CDR2, per the germline V gene, are MDHEN and SYDVKM. The V end loses 1 base and the J end loses 7 bases, and a stretch of 8 bases separates them. Including the terminal cysteine and phenylalanine, the CDR3 comprises 13 residues. Just the 39-base CDR3 DNA is kept, in frame starting at base 1. For this clonotype: Its antigen is not yet known. No base quality information exists; no much larger clone differs at one position.

The sequencer listed for this sample is Illumina HiSeq 1500. TCRdb's own reprocessing of the public reads used fastp at Q25 and MiXCR and kept productive beta chains. Each record represents a unique CDR3 protein, reported with the most common genes and DNA among its rows. The sample data list some 180,000 distinct CDR3 sequences, and about 20% of these were observed just once. The leading ten clones occupy about 3% of the sample. What was sequenced was PBMCs. The receptor comes from a human donor in good health (CMV status not recorded). Some clones in this sample may be carry-over from other donors' samples. The chain is made from TRBV28 and TRBJ1-3; TRBD1 is possibly the D segment (5 matching bases). Here is the DNA: TGTGCCAGCAGTTTATTGGGGCCTAACACCATATATTTT. This codes for CASSLLGPNTIYF.